The 9 T cell receptor beta chains listed next were all sequenced from one sample in a study of blood T cell repertoires in COVID-19. Clones were sequenced by immunoSEQ multiplex PCR, and TCRdb holds only the in-frame ones, with some missing. The sample carries approximately 190,000 clones, roughly 80% recorded once. The sample taken for sequencing was peripheral blood. The source of these receptors is a man aged 55-75 years with active or convalescent COVID-19.

The gene calls are TRBV9 and TRBJ2-3, with 11 bases aligning to TRBD2. This CDR3 is 15 amino acids long. From germline, CDR1 is SGDLS and CDR2 YYNGEE. V lost 6 bases and J lost 0; bases outside the gene matches: 3. The CDR3: CASTWTSGSTDTQYF. CDR3 nucleotides: TGTGCCAGCACCTGGACTAGCGGGAGCACAGATACGCAGTATTTT.

As to this clone: The same CDR3 can be traced to other DNA sequences in this sample. The chain uses TRBV5-6 and TRBJ2-3; D is undetermined. Trimming took off 0 bases at V and 1 base at J, with 3 bases between the two ends. In germline, CDR1 is SGHDT, CDR2 YYEEEE. The CDR3 contains 13 residues. The CDR3 is CASSLAGTDTQYF. As DNA, the CDR3 is TGTGCCAGCAGCTTGGCCGGCACAGATACGCAGTATTTT.

The V gene is TRBV6-6, the J gene TRBJ1-2; weak D call: TRBD1 (5 bases). The CDR3 covers 14 residues. The V gene lost 6 bases and the J gene lost 4 bases, with 15 bases spanning the gap. Germline CDR1 is MNHNY and CDR2 is SVGAGI (reference sequence). The CDR3 here is CASSPLGAIYGYTF. DNA of the CDR3: TGTGCCAGCAGCCCTCTAGGGGCCATCTATGGCTACACCTTC.

This clone occurred once. This chain joins TRBV29-1 and TRBJ2-7, with 9 bases fitting TRBD1. CDR3 size: 12 residues. Germline values: CDR1 SQVTM, CDR2 ANQGSEA. The CDR3 region has the DNA TGCACCGCCGGGACAGGGACTCACGAGCAGTACTTC. It specifies CTAGTGTHEQYF.

The chain carries TRBV4-3 and TRBJ2-3; 9 bases agree with TRBD2. This CDR3 has 15 residues. The V gene's germline CDR1 is LGHNA and CDR2 YSLEER. Trimming at V came to 1 base and at J to 4 bases, leaving 3 bases not matched to a gene. The CDR3 region is CASSQAGGRADTQYF. The CDR3 coding sequence is TGCGCCAGCAGCCAAGCGGGCGGGAGGGCAGATACGCAGTATTTT.

This clone has a single count. V usage is TRBV5-4 and J usage is TRBJ1-1; a weak D match, TRBD1 (5 bases). Trimming cost V 0 bases and J 8 bases, with 20 bases left between them. The CDR3 has 16 residues. CDR1 SGHNT and CDR2 YYREEE come from the germline V gene (reference sequence). The CDR3 loop is CASSLGGSRTFYEAFF. CDR3 in DNA: TGTGCCAGCAGCTTGGGGGGCAGTCGGACATTTTACGAAGCTTTCTTT.

The V and J genes are TRBV18 and TRBJ2-2, with TRBD1 identical over 11 bases. Germline CDR1 KGHSH, CDR2 LQKENI. This CDR3 is 17 amino acids long. J lost 4 bases, V lost 5 bases, and 9 bases had no gene match. Written as DNA, the CDR3 is TGTGCCAGCTCAAAAAGAACCGGGACAGGGGGCACCGGGGAGCTGTTTTTT. Its translation: CASSKRTGTGGTGELFF. Looking up the rest from reference TRBV18 and TRBJ2-2 gives the full variable domain: NAGVMQNPRHLVRRRGQEARLRCSPMKGHSHVYWYRQLPEEGLKFMVYLQKENIIDESGMPKERFSAEFPKEGPSILRIQQVVRGDSAAYFCASSKRTGTGGTGELFFGEGSRLTVL.

The chain joins TRBV19 to TRBJ1-2; TRBD1 matches 9 bases. Per germline, CDR1 LNHDA and CDR2 SQIVND (reference sequence). The CDR3 runs to 15 residues. The junction had 8 bases not matched to a gene; V was cut back by 6 bases and J by 3 bases. DNA of the CDR3: TGTGCCAGTAGGGACAGGGGTCGGTCGGACTATGGCTACACCTTC. Encoded protein: CASRDRGRSDYGYTF.

The chain is built from TRBV19 and TRBJ1-5, with TRBD1 matching over 10 bases. With 4 bases clipped from V and 6 bases from J, the junction kept 6 bases outside the gene matches. This CDR3 contains 15 residues. The germline V gene has CDR1 LNHDA and CDR2 SQIVND (reference sequence). The CDR3 nucleotides read TGTGCCAGTAGTACCGGGGACAGGGGAAGTCAGCCCCAGCATTTT. It is translated as CASSTGDRGSQPQHF.